This T cell receptor beta chain came from a study of beta chain features in type 1 diabetes (dated by TCRdb to 2016 to 2019). About the investigation overall: Patients and healthy donors did not differ in mean age, gender distribution, total cell number or subset yield. A total of roughly 110 million sorted cells were examined across all samples, and the number of cells per subset was strongly correlated with RNA yield. In the study, recently diagnosed type 1 diabetes patients and matched healthy donors were compared on the TCRB repertoires of their sorted circulating CD4+ T cell subsets. Naive and central memory subsets were obtained from all 30 or so donors, but regulatory and stem cell-like memory subsets were isolated from only 8 patients and 8 healthy donors.

This clone appeared a few times. No antigen is known for it. The sample holds no much larger clone one base away, and base qualities are not on file. Each donor gave one peripheral blood draw, averaging around 0.11 L, which was collected into heparinised tubes. Naive, central memory, regulatory and stem cell-like memory CD4+ T cells were sorted on a BD FACSAria II using a panel including CD45RO, CCR7, CD25, CD127, CD95 and CD27. Every sorted population had a purity above 98%. Right away, PBMCs were isolated by Lymphoprep density gradient centrifugation and were stained directly, with no culture step. Samples were stained and sorted in pairs, with one healthy donor and one patient per experiment, so that batch effects were minimized. All of the isolated RNA was reverse transcribed with the High Capacity cDNA Reverse Transcription Kit, so expressed TCRB transcripts were sequenced. Naive, central memory and regulatory T cell samples underwent deep immunoSEQ sequencing, averaging about 3.57 million total reads per sample. Sorted cells were lysed in RLT buffer, and RNA was extracted using DNase-treated RNeasy Micro or Mini kits according to cell number. Each cell subset was processed separately to prevent cross-contamination, with patient and healthy donor samples processed together. The immunoSEQ multiplex PCR was used to amplify TCRB sequences from cDNA, yielding 87-bp fragments that span the CDR3 region. The amplicons were sequenced using the Illumina HiSeq platform. Concerning the study's data processing: PCR bias was corrected computationally using synthetic template baselines, and reads within Hamming distance 2 were collapsed, with unmergeable singletons discarded. Reads were aligned to IMGT to assign V, D and J genes, CDR3 length, and insertions or deletions at six rearrangement sites. Within each subset, clonotype counts were normalized to sorted cell number, after which true diversity and Gini coefficients were computed with the tcR R package. The overlap coefficient, calculated on TCRB nucleotide sequences, was used to quantify repertoire sharing. Out-of-frame TCRB sequences from naive cells were analyzed to stand in for the pre-selection repertoire. TCRdb mirrors the immuneACCESS table, restricted to in-frame sequences. Some clones are absent from its copies; in checked studies, under half trace to an unresolved V gene, and the reason for the others is unknown. V, J and clone size were drawn from that table, and D and trimming were deduced from the DNA. Counted in this sample were hundreds of thousands of clones; 15% to 18% of them appeared once. The ten largest clones capture 0.09% to 0.095% of the sample.

Between the V and J ends, shortened by 5 bases and 6 bases respectively, the junction contains 18 bases. Looking up the germline V gene yields CDR1 SGDLS and CDR2 YYNGEE. The CDR3 spans 15 residues, from the cysteine through the phenylalanine. Only CDR3 DNA is held: 45 bases, read in frame from base 1. Results and caveats for the whole study, not just this receptor: Fewer insertions and more nucleotide deletions at VDJ recombination sites were observed in patients with type 1 diabetes, implying thymic rearrangement abnormalities. PCR might favor shorter templates, but patient and control samples were amplified and corrected together, so any skew would affect both groups equally. Because cDNA was sequenced instead of genomic DNA, activated cells with high expression could be over-represented, although the groups did not differ in activation or CD3 levels. Type 1 diabetes patients showed a moderate but significant shortening of TCRB CDR3 length in all four CD4+ subsets. The naive, central memory and regulatory TCRB repertoires appeared to resemble one another more closely among patients than among healthy donors. Because the HLA sub-analyses included only small numbers of individuals, any influence of HLA type on TCRB rearrangement was left unresolved.

This TCR derives from a man between 18 and 29 years old in good health. The V and J genes are TRBV9 and TRBJ1-5, and perhaps TRBD1 as D gene, on 6 matching bases. Sequenced material: naive CD4+ T cells from blood. The cell subset or site label, as the study defines it: true naive CD4+ T cells. The CDR3 reads as follows: CASSPQGLWGQPQHF. The nucleotide sequence reads as follows: TGTGCCAGCAGTCCACAGGGTCTTTGGGGTCAGCCCCAGCATTTT. Extended through the reference TRBV9 and TRBJ1-5 proteins, this CDR3 yields the full variable domain: DSGVTQTPKHLITATGQRVTLRCSPRSGDLSVYWYQQSLDQGLQFLIQYYNGEERAKGNILERFSAQQFPDLHSELNLSSLELGDSALYFCASSPQGLWGQPQHFGDGTRLSIL.